This T cell receptor (beta chain) was recovered during a study of response to subunit inactivated influenza vaccine. TCRdb used MiXCR to reprocess the RT-PCR reads, holding one entry per CDR3 protein. The sample includes over 400,000 distinct CDR3 sequences, 13% of them seen just once. The germline CDR1 and CDR2 sequences are DFQATT and SNEGSKA (reference sequence). CDR3 length: 14 residues. The V and J ends lost 5 bases and 4 bases respectively, with 16 bases between them. Sequencing used PBMCs from blood, obtained 45 days after vaccination. This receptor was obtained from a man between 50 and 59 years old who received an inactivated influenza vaccine. This chain joins TRBV20-1 and TRBJ2-3, with D perhaps TRBD1 or TRBD2 (5 bases each). CDR3 in DNA: TGCAGTGCTGAGAGCGGAGAAGGGGCAGATACGCAGTATTTT. Encoded protein: CSAESGEGADTQYF.